These 22 T cell receptor beta chains were sequenced from one sample in a study of shared clonotypes between healthy human individuals. Naive CD8 cells, CD45RO-negative and positively selected for CCR7, excluded terminally differentiated effector memory CD45RA+ cells. Profiling relied on immunoSEQ multiplex PCR, and the TCRdb table lists in-frame clones only, not all of them. The data show about 2,200,000 clones, under 95% seen once. Specimen: naive CD8+ T cells from PBMCs. Every receptor here comes from a man aged 18 to 35 in good health. Some clones in this sample may be carry-over from other donors' samples.

The rearrangement uses TRBV28 and TRBJ1-5, with TRBD1 matching over 7 bases. V lost 3 bases to trimming and J lost 3 bases; unmatched junction nucleotides: 2. The CDR3 spans 14 residues. CDR1 MDHEN and CDR2 SYDVKM come from the germline V gene. The CDR3 here is CASSLGQNNQPQHF. As DNA, the CDR3 is TGTGCCAGCAGTTTGGGACAGAACAATCAGCCCCAGCATTTT.

The chain couples TRBV6-6 to TRBJ2-5; D tentatively reads TRBD1 or TRBD2 (5 bases each). The CDR3 runs to 14 residues. Germline CDR1 MNHNY, CDR2 SVGAGI (reference sequence). V dropped 3 bases and J dropped 4 bases, with 12 bases sitting between them. The CDR3 sequence is CASSYSGTPETQYF. In DNA, the CDR3 is TGTGCCAGCAGTTATTCCGGGACCCCAGAGACCCAGTACTTC.

This clone was found once. The chain combines TRBV10-2 with TRBJ1-1; TRBD1 might be the D (5 bases). This CDR3 has 14 amino acids. V dropped 7 bases and J dropped 4 bases, with 16 bases sitting between them. Germline loops: CDR1 WSHSY, CDR2 SAAADI. The CDR3 sequence is CASKLGKGATEAFF. CDR3 coding DNA: TGCGCCAGCAAACTTGGTAAAGGGGCCACTGAAGCTTTCTTT.

The V and J genes are TRBV15 and TRBJ2-4; D may correspond to TRBD1 or TRBD2 (5 bases each). The CDR3 spans 16 residues. Deletions cut 3 bases from V and 7 bases from J, with 19 bases between. The germline gives CDR1 LNHNV, CDR2 YYDKDF (reference sequence). CDR3 sequence (DNA): TGTGCCACCAGCAGGGTGGGGGAAGGGTTAGATAACATTCAGTACTTC. It encodes CATSRVGEGLDNIQYF.

As to this clone: The sample has other DNA sequences that encode this CDR3 too. The V gene is TRBV5-6, the J gene TRBJ2-7, with 8 bases aligning to TRBD1. The CDR3 sequence is 13 residues long. Germline V gene lookup returns CDR1 SGHDT and CDR2 YYEEEE. The J segment lost 6 bases and the V segment lost 2 bases, leaving 4 bases of the junction unmatched. In DNA form, the CDR3 reads TGTGCCAGCAGCTTAGTAGGACAGGGCGAGCAGTACTTC. Protein product: CASSLVGQGEQYF.

The gene calls are TRBV27 and TRBJ2-6, with a possible D match to TRBD1 (6 bases). Looked up from germline, CDR1 is MNHEY and CDR2 is SMNVEV (reference sequence). V lost 6 bases to trimming and J lost 1 base, with 25 bases between them. This CDR3 has 20 amino acids. CDR3 region: CASRPPYGGQPESGANVLTF. The CDR3 DNA reads as TGTGCCAGCAGGCCCCCTTATGGCGGACAGCCAGAATCTGGGGCCAACGTCCTGACTTTC.

In this sample, this clone turned up a few times. The same CDR3 is also encoded by other DNA sequences in this sample. V is TRBV7-9 and J is TRBJ2-1, with TRBD2 matching over 13 bases. V gave up 5 bases and J gave up 4 bases; unmatched junction bases: 5. Germline assignment: CDR1 SEHNR and CDR2 FQNEAQ (reference sequence). The CDR3 is 16 residues long. The CDR3 loop is CASSPRTSGSYNEQFF. DNA for the CDR3: TGTGCCAGCAGCCCCCGGACTAGCGGGAGTTACAATGAGCAGTTCTTC.

This clone was observed a single time. The chain combines TRBV28 with TRBJ2-2; tentatively, D is TRBD2 (5 bases). V lost 5 bases and J lost 0, with 16 bases in between. CDR3 size: 17 residues. CDR1 is MDHEN, CDR2 SYDVKM, per germline. The CDR3 DNA reads as TGTGCCAGCAGTCCCGGACTTACTCCCACGAACACCGGGGAGCTGTTTTTT. As protein: CASSPGLTPTNTGELFF.

The chain couples TRBV4-1 to TRBJ2-7; D possibly corresponds to TRBD2 (6 bases). V lost 2 bases, J lost 0 bases, and 11 bases lay in between. The CDR3 length is 15 residues. Germline V gives CDR1 MGHRA, CDR2 YSYEKL. CDR3 in DNA: TGCGCCAGCAGCCAAACGGAGGGGAGCTCCTACGAGCAGTACTTC. This sequence encodes CASSQTEGSSYEQYF.

The chain joins TRBV29-1 to TRBJ2-1, with D possibly called TRBD1 or TRBD2 (6 bases each). Between the trimmed V and J ends, which lost 5 bases and 7 bases, there was a span of 18 bases. The V gene's germline CDR1 is SQVTM and CDR2 ANQGSEA. The CDR3 loop spans 14 amino acids. The CDR3 region is CSVWGHPGGNEQFF. The CDR3 coding sequence is TGCAGCGTTTGGGGACACCCTGGGGGGAATGAGCAGTTCTTC.

This clone appeared a single time. The sample carries other DNA sequences with the same CDR3. V is TRBV27 and J is TRBJ2-1, with 8 bases identical to TRBD2. Trimming at V came to 3 bases and at J to 9 bases, leaving 10 bases not matched to a gene. This CDR3 has 15 amino acids. CDR1 and CDR2 from the germline V gene are MNHEY and SMNVEV (reference sequence). The DNA of the CDR3 is TGTGCCAGCAGTTTGGGTCTAGCGGGTCTAGGTGAGCAGTTCTTC. As protein: CASSLGLAGLGEQFF.

The rearrangement joins TRBV7-8 to TRBJ2-7; tentatively, D is TRBD2 (5 bases). The V end was cut by 5 bases, the J end by 0 bases, with 14 bases between. The germline V gene encodes CDR1 SGHVS and CDR2 FQNEAQ. The CDR3 runs 15 residues. This CDR3 reads CASSPRGSSSYEQYF. The CDR3, as DNA: TGTGCCAGCAGCCCGCGAGGGAGCAGCTCCTACGAGCAGTACTTC.

A note on this clone: At the DNA level, this CDR3 is encoded by other sequences in the same sample as well. The V call is TRBV5-1, the J call TRBJ2-7; no reliable D call. CDR3 size: 11 residues. Trimming took 0 bases from V and 5 from J, leaving 3 bases between them. The germline V gene encodes CDR1 SGHRS and CDR2 YFSETQ. Written as DNA, the CDR3 is TGCGCCAGCAGCTTGGAAAACGAGCAGTACTTC. Translating gives CASSLENEQYF.

As regards this clone: Other DNA sequences within the sample encode an identical CDR3. The chain uses TRBV6-1 and TRBJ2-7, with D possibly being TRBD1 or TRBD2 (5 bases each). The germline gives CDR1 MNHNS, CDR2 SASEGT. V lost 0 bases to trimming and J lost 0 bases, with 9 bases between them. The CDR3 sequence is 15 residues long. This chain's CDR3 is CASSEAQGPSYEQYF. DNA of the CDR3: TGTGCCAGCAGTGAAGCGCAGGGACCCTCCTACGAGCAGTACTTC.

The chain combines TRBV28 with TRBJ1-5; 8 nucleotides align to TRBD1. V dropped 6 bases and J dropped 4; count of bases not matched to a gene: 8. This CDR3 is 15 amino acids long. CDR1 is MDHEN and CDR2 is SYDVKM in the germline V gene. The CDR3 sequence is CASRIYRGVNQPQHF. In DNA, the CDR3 is TGTGCCAGCAGGATTTACAGGGGGGTGAATCAGCCCCAGCATTTT. Filled out from reference TRBV28 and TRBJ1-5, the complete variable domain reads DVKVTQSSRYLVKRTGEKVFLECVQDMDHENMFWYRQDPGLGLRLIYFSYDVKMKEKGDIPEGYSVSREKKERFSLILESASTNQTSMYLCASRIYRGVNQPQHFGDGTRLSIL.

The chain combines TRBV19 with TRBJ1-2; D may be TRBD1 (5 bases). Trimming cost V 3 bases and J 0 bases, with 20 bases left between them. Germline CDR1 reads LNHDA; CDR2 reads SQIVND (reference sequence). The CDR3 is 18 amino acids. CDR3 residues: CASSMWGGLTASNYGYTF. The CDR3 coding sequence is TGTGCCAGTAGTATGTGGGGGGGACTCACGGCATCTAACTATGGCTACACCTTC.

V is TRBV6-1 and J is TRBJ2-3; D unclear. Per the germline V gene, CDR1 is MNHNS and CDR2 is SASEGT. The CDR3 has 16 amino acids. V was cut by 1 base and J by 0 bases, with 11 bases left in between. The CDR3 loop reads CASSEGVIDSTDTQYF. The CDR3 DNA sequence: TGTGCCAGCAGTGAAGGTGTTATCGATAGCACAGATACGCAGTATTTT.

The chain uses TRBV5-1 and TRBJ2-1, with a tentative D call TRBD1 (5 bases). The germline V gene has CDR1 SGHRS and CDR2 YFSETQ. V lost 1 base and J lost 9, with 17 bases in between. The CDR3 runs 15 residues. This CDR3 is CASSLTQGVGGEQFF. Written as DNA, the CDR3 is TGCGCCAGCAGCTTGACGCAGGGCGTAGGCGGTGAGCAGTTCTTC.

This chain uses TRBV5-5 with TRBJ2-3; the match to TRBD2 covers 7 bases. The CDR3 is made up of 15 amino acids. Germline V gene lookup returns CDR1 SGHKS and CDR2 YYEKEE (reference sequence). Losses at the gene ends were 3 bases for V and 0 bases for J; bases not matched to a gene: 4. CDR3 amino acids: CASSSAGRSTDTQYF. The CDR3 DNA reads as TGTGCCAGCAGCTCCGCCGGGAGGAGCACAGATACGCAGTATTTT.

This clone occurred once. This rearrangement joins TRBV9 to TRBJ2-3, with D possibly being TRBD1 (6 bases). The CDR3 totals 16 residues. V lost 0 bases and J 3 bases, leaving 14 bases between the germline ends. Per the germline V gene, CDR1 is SGDLS and CDR2 is YYNGEE. As DNA, the CDR3 is TGTGCCAGCAGCGTAGTGGGCAGGGGAACGACAGATACGCAGTATTTT. Protein sequence: CASSVVGRGTTDTQYF.

The chain joins TRBV28 to TRBJ2-6; 8 positions agree with TRBD1. V gave up 6 bases and J gave up 1 base; unmatched junction bases: 8. CDR1 is MDHEN, CDR2 SYDVKM, per germline. The CDR3 covers 17 residues. The CDR3 DNA reads TGTGCCAGCAGGGACAGGGCAGACGTGTCTGGGGCCAACGTCCTGACTTTC. It yields the protein CASRDRADVSGANVLTF.

The chain joins TRBV6-1 to TRBJ2-3; TRBD2 matches 8 bases. CDR1 is MNHNS and CDR2 is SASEGT in the germline V gene. With 1 base clipped from V and 4 bases from J, the junction kept 7 bases outside the gene matches. The CDR3 is 16 residues long. The CDR3 loop is CASSEDGGDVPDTQYF. Written as DNA, the CDR3 is TGTGCCAGCAGTGAAGACGGGGGGGACGTCCCAGATACGCAGTATTTT.